These 4 T cell receptor beta chains came from one sample sequenced in a study of T-cell reconstitution after alpha-beta-depleted transplantation in children. Construction of the TCRbeta library involved unique molecular identifiers. TCRdb recomputed calls from the PCR reads with MiXCR, one row per CDR3 protein. The table lists approximately 97,000 distinct CDR3 sequences, 4.5% to 7.5% of them singletons, with 5.5% to 7% in the top ten. The specimen comprised PBMCs, mostly from graft donor cells, sampled 60 days after TCRalphabeta/CD19-depleted stem cell transplant. These receptors were obtained from a female patient aged 2-9 years who had a stem cell transplant for Fanconi anemia, so the T cells may come from the graft donor.

This clonotype was found a few times. The CDR3 is CASSPPVGFAGEDQPQHF. DNA for the CDR3: TGTGCCAGCAGCCCTCCAGTGGGGTTTGCAGGGGAGGATCAGCCCCAGCATTTT. This sequence joins TRBV11-1 and TRBJ1-5, with a weak D call TRBD1 (6 bases). Germline values: CDR1 SGHAT, CDR2 FQDESV (reference sequence). This CDR3 is 18 amino acids long. Trimming took 5 bases from V and 5 from J, leaving 25 bases between them.

This clonotype was detected a few times. V is TRBV18 and J is TRBJ2-7, with D unresolved. Per the germline V gene, CDR1 is KGHSH and CDR2 is LQKENI. CDR3 length equals 15 residues. Deletions cut 3 bases from V and 0 bases from J, with 12 bases between. CDR3 sequence: CASSPPASGSYEQYF. For the CDR3, the DNA is TGTGCCAGCTCACCGCCAGCAAGTGGCTCCTACGAGCAGTACTTC.

This clonotype was counted many times. The chain couples TRBV28 to TRBJ2-3; 7 bases are shared with TRBD1. The CDR3 is 15 amino acids. J was trimmed by 1 base and V by 10 bases; bases with no gene match: 11. Germline V gives CDR1 MDHEN, CDR2 SYDVKM. DNA for the CDR3: TGTGCCACCAGGGACAGAAAAGAAGGCACAGATACGCAGTATTTT. Amino acids: CATRDRKEGTDTQYF. The full variable domain, its missing parts supplied by reference TRBV28 and TRBJ2-3, is DVKVTQSSRYLVKRTGEKVFLECVQDMDHENMFWYRQDPGLGLRLIYFSYDVKMKEKGDIPEGYSVSREKKERFSLILESASTNQTSMYLCATRDRKEGTDTQYFGPGTRLTVL.

The chain couples TRBV4-2 to TRBJ2-1; TRBD2 is a possible D gene (7 bases). Trimming shortened V by 4 bases and J by 6 bases, and 16 bases separated the two germline ends. CDR1 LGHNA and CDR2 YNFKEQ come from the germline V gene. The CDR3 has 15 residues. The CDR3 DNA follows: TGTGCCAGCAGCCTCGGGGGGCCCCGGGTCAATGAGCAGTTCTTC. Translated, it gives CASSLGGPRVNEQFF.